Reported below is one TCR beta chain. The antigen remains unidentified. This CDR3 region has 13 residues. Per germline, CDR1 LGHNA and CDR2 YNFKEQ. After removal of 1 base from V and 7 bases from J, the junction contained 2 bases not matched to a gene. These data belong to a study of T cell responses to AZD1222 COVID-19 vaccine. Libraries were prepared by immunoSEQ multiplex PCR; TCRdb keeps only in-frame clonotypes and omits some of them. There are roughly 200,000 clones in the sample; about 93% occur only once, and 1% lies in the top ten. Findings and caveats of the study: There were vaccine-associated CD4 TCRs across spike, dominant at 160-218 and 743-854. Scientists sampled the repertoires only once the peak T cell response had passed. Donors skewed white British and female; clonal diversity was possibly underestimated. Baseline seropositivity characterized only a handful of AZD1222 recipients.

This chain uses TRBV4-2 with TRBJ1-2; 8 positions match TRBD1. The input for sequencing was peripheral blood, taken on day 0 of MenACWY control vaccination. The clonotype originates from an adult in good health. The CDR3, as DNA: TGTGCCAGCAGCCAAGGGACAGGGACTGGCTACACCTTC. Translating gives CASSQGTGTGYTF.